This T cell receptor (beta chain) was documented in a study of PD-1 blockade in mismatch repair-deficient tumors. General observations from the study: Tumor-resident clones, often absent from pretreatment blood, expanded after pembrolizumab and then contracted.

PCR or immunohistochemistry showed mismatch repair deficiency in every enrolled patient. Three pembrolizumab responders had their TCRs sequenced. This CDR3 comprises 13 residues. Germline lookup yields CDR1 SGDLS and CDR2 YYNGEE. Trimming took 4 bases from V and 9 from J, leaving 15 bases between them. Of note for this clone: What it binds is unknown.

Method: immunoSEQ multiplex PCR; TCRdb's copy keeps in-frame clones and lacks some. The table records tens of thousands of clones, about 85% of them present only once. The sample in question was peripheral blood, obtained 12 weeks after starting pembrolizumab. The receptor was isolated from an adult with mismatch repair-deficient cancer. V and J are TRBV9 and TRBJ2-3; D is perhaps TRBD1 or TRBD2 (5 bases each). CDR3 DNA: TGTGCCAGCAGCTCCCTCCGGGACCGAACGCAGTATTTT. Its translation: CASSSLRDRTQYF.